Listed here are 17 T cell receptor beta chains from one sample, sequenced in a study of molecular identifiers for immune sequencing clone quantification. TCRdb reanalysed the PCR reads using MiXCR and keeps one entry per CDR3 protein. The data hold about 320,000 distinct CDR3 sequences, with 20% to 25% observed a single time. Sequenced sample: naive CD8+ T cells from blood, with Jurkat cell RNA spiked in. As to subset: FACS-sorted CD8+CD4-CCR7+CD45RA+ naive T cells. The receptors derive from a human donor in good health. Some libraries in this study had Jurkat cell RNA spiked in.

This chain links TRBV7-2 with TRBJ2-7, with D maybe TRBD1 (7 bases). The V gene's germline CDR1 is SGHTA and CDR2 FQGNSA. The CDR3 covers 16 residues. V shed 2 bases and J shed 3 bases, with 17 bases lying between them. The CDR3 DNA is TGTGCCAGCAGCTTAAACCCGTGGCAGGGGGGCTACGAGCAGTACTTC. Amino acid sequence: CASSLNPWQGGYEQYF.

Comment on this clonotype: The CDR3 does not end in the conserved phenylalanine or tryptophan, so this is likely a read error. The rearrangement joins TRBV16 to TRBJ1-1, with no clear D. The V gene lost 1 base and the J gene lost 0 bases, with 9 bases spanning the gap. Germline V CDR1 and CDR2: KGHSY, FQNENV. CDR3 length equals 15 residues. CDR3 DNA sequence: TGTGCCAGCAGCCAATGGCAGGCCATGAACACTGAAGCTTTCCTT. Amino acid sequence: CASSQWQAMNTEAFL.

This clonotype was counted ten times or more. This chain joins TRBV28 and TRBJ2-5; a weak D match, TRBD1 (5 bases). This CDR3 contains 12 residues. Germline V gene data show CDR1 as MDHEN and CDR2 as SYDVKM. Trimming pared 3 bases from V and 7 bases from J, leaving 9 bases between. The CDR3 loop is CASSFPQGTQYF. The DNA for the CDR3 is TGTGCCAGCAGTTTCCCCCAGGGGACCCAGTACTTC. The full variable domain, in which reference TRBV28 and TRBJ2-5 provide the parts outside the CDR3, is DVKVTQSSRYLVKRTGEKVFLECVQDMDHENMFWYRQDPGLGLRLIYFSYDVKMKEKGDIPEGYSVSREKKERFSLILESASTNQTSMYLCASSFPQGTQYFGPGTRLLVL.

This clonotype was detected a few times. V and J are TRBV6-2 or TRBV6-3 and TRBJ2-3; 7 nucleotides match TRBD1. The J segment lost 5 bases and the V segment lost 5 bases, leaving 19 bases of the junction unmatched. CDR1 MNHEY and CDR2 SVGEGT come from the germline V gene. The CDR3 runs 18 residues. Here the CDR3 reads CASSDRVLSLGKKDTQYF. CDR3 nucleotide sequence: TGTGCCAGCAGTGACAGGGTCCTTTCCTTAGGGAAAAAAGATACGCAGTATTTT.

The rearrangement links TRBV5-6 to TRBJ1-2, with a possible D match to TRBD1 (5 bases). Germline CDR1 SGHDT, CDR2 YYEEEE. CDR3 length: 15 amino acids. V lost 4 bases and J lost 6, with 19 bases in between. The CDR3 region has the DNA TGTGCCAGCAGCGCCTTGGGCAGGGTCTTCGATGGCTACACCTTC. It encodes CASSALGRVFDGYTF.

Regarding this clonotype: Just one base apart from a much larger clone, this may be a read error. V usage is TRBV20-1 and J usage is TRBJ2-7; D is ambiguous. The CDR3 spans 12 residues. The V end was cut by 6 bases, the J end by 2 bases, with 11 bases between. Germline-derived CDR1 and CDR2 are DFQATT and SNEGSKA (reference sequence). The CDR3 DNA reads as TGCAGTGCCGTGGACGGAGCCTACGAGCAGTACTTC. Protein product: CSAVDGAYEQYF.

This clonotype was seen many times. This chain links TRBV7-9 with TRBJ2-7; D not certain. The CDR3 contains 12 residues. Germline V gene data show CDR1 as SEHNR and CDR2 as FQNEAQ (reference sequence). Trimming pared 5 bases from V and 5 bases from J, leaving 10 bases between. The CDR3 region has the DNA TGTGCCAGCAGCCCCCATTGGAACGAGCAGTACTTC. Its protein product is CASSPHWNEQYF.

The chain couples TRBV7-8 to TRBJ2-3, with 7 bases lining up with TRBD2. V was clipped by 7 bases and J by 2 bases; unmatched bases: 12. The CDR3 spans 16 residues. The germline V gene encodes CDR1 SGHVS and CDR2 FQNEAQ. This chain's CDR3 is CASTQPSSGDTDTQYF. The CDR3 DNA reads TGTGCCAGCACCCAACCCTCTAGCGGAGACACAGATACGCAGTATTTT.

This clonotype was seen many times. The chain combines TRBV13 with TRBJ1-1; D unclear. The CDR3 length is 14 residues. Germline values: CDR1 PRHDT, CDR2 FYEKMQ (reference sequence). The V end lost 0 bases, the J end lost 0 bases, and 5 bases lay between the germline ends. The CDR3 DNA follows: TGTGCCAGCAGCTTAGGGCGCCTGAACACTGAAGCTTTCTTT. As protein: CASSLGRLNTEAFF.

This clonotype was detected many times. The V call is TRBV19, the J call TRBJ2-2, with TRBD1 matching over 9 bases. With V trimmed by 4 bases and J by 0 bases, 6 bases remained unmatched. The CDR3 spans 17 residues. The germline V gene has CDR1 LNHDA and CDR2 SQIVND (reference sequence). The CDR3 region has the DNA TGTGCCAGTAGTACTTACGACAGGGGGGCGAACACCGGGGAGCTGTTTTTT. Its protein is CASSTYDRGANTGELFF.

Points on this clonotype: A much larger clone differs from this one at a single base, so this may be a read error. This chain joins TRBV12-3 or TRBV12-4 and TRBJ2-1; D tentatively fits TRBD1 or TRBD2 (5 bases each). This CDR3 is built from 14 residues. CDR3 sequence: CAGSLGDRYNEQFF. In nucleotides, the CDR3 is TGTGCCGGCAGTTTGGGGGACCGTTACAATGAGCAGTTCTTC.

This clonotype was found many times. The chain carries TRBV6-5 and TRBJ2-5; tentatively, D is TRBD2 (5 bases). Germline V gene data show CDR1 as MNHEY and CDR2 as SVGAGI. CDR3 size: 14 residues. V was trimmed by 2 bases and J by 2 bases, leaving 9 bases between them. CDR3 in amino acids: CASSYTRGQETQYF. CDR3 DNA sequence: TGTGCCAGCAGTTACACCCGCGGGCAAGAGACCCAGTACTTC.

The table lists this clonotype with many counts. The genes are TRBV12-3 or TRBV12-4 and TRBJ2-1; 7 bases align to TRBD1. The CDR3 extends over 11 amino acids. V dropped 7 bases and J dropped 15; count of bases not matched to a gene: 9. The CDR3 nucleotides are TGTGCCAGCACCCCCGGACAGGAACGGTTCTTC. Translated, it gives CASTPGQERFF.

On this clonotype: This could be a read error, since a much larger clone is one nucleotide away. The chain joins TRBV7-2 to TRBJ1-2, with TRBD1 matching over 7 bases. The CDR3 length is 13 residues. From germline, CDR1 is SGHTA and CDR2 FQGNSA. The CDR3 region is CASSLEGGYGCTF. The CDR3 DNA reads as TGTGCCAGCAGCTTAGAAGGGGGCTATGGCTGCACCTTC.

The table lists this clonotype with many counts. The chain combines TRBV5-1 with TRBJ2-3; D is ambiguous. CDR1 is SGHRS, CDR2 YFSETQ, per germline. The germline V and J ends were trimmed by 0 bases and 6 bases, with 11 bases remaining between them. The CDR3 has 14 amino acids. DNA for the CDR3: TGCGCCAGCAGCTTGGGGTCCTCCCCTGATACGCAGTATTTT. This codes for CASSLGSSPDTQYF.

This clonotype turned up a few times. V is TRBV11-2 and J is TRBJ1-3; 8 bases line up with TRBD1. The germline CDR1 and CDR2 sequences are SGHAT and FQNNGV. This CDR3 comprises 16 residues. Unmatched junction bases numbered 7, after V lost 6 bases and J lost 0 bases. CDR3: CASRTGGLYSGNTIYF. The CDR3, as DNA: TGTGCCAGCAGAACAGGGGGGTTATACTCTGGAAACACCATATATTTT.

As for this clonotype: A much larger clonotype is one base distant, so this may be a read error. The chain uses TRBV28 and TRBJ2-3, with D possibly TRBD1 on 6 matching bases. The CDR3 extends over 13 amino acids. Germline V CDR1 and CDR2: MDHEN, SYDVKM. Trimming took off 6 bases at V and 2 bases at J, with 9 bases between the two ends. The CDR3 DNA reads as TGTGCCAGCAGCCAGGGGTACACAGATACGCAGTATTTT. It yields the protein CASSQGYTDTQYF.